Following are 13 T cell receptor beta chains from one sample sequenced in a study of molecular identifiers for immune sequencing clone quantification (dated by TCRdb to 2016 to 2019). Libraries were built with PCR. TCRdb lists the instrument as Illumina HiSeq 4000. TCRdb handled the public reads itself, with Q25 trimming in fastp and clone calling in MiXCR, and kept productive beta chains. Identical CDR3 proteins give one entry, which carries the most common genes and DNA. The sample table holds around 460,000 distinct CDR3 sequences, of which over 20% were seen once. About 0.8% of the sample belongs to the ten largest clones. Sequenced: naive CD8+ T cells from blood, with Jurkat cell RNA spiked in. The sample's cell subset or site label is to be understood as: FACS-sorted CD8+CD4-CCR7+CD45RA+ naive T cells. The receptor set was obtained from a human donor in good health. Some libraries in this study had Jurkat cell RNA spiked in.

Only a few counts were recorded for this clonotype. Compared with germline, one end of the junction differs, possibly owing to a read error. DNA for the CDR3: TGTGCCATCAAATCCGGGGGTGATAGGAATGAGCAGCTCTTC. Protein: CAIKSGGDRNEQLF. The rearrangement links TRBV10-3 to TRBJ2-1, with D tentatively TRBD2 (6 bases). The CDR3 runs 14 residues. From germline, CDR1 is ENHRY and CDR2 SYGVKD.

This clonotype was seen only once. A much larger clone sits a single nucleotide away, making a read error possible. The CDR3 region is CASRLAVSSYDEQFF. Written as DNA, the CDR3 is TGTGCCAGCAGGCTAGCGGTGAGCTCCTACGATGAGCAGTTCTTC. The chain uses TRBV2 and TRBJ2-1; 7 nucleotides align to TRBD2. Germline V gene lookup returns CDR1 SNHLY and CDR2 FYNNEI. This CDR3 is 15 amino acids long.

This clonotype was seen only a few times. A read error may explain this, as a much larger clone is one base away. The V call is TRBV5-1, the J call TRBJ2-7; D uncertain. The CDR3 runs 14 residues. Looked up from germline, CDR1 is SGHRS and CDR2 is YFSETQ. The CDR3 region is CASSLEGSPYAQYF. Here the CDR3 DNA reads TGCGCCAGCAGCTTGGAGGGAAGCCCCTACGCGCAGTACTTC.

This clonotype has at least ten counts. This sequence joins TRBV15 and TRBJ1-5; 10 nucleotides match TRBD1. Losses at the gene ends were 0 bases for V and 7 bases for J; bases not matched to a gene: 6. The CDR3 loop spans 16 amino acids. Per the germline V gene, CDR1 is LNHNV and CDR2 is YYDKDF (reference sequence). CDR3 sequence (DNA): TGTGCCACCAGCAGAGAAGGAGGGGACAGGGGACAGCCCCAGCATTTT. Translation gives CATSREGGDRGQPQHF. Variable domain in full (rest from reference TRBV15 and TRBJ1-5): DAMVIQNPRYQVTQFGKPVTLSCSQTLNHNVMYWYQQKSSQAPKLLFHYYDKDFNNEADTPDNFQSRRPNTSFCFLDIRSPGLGDTAMYLCATSREGGDRGQPQHFGDGTRLSIL.

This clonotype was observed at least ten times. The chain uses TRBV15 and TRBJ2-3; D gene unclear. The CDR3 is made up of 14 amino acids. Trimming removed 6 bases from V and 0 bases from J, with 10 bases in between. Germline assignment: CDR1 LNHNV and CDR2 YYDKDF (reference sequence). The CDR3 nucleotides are TGTGCCACCAGTGGAAAGGCCAGCACAGATACGCAGTATTTT. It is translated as CATSGKASTDTQYF.

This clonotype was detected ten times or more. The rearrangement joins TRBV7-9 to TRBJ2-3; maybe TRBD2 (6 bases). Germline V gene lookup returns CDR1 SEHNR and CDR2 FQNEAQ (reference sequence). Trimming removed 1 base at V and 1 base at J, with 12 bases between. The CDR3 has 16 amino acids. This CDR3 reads CASSLGRLEGTDTQYF. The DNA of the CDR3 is TGTGCCAGCAGCTTAGGTCGACTAGAAGGCACAGATACGCAGTATTTT.

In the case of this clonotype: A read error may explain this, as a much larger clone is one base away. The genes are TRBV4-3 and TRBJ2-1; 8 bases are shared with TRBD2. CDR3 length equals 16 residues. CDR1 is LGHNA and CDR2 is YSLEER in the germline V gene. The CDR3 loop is CTSSQDREEAGESEFF. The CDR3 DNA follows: TGCACCAGCAGCCAAGATAGAGAAGAAGCGGGGGAGTCTGAGTTCTTC.

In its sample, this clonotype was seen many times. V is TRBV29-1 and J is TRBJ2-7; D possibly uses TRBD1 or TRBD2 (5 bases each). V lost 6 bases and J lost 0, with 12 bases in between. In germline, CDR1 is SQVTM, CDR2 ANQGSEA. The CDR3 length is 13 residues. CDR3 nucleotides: TGCAGCGTCCCGGGACCGAGCTCCTACGAGCAGTACTTC. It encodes CSVPGPSSYEQYF.

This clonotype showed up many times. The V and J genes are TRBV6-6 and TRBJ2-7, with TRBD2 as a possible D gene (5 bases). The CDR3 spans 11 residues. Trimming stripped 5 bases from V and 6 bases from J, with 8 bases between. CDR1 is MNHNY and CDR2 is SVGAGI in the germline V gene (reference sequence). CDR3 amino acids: CASSEGPEQYF. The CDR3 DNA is TGTGCCAGCAGTGAGGGTCCCGAGCAGTACTTC.

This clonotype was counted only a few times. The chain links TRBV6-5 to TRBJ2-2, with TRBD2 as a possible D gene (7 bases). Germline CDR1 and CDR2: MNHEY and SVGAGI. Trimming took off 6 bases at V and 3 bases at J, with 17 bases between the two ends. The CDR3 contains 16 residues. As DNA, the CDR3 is TGTGCCAGCAGGAGGGGGTGGGAGGGCGACACCGGGGAGCTGTTTTTT. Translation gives CASRRGWEGDTGELFF.

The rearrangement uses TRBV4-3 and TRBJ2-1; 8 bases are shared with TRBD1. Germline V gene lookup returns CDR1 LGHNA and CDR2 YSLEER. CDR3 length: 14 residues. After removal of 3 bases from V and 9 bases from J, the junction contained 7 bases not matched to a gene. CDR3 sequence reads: CASSHQTGGGEQFF. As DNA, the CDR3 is TGCGCCAGCAGCCATCAAACAGGGGGAGGTGAGCAGTTCTTC.

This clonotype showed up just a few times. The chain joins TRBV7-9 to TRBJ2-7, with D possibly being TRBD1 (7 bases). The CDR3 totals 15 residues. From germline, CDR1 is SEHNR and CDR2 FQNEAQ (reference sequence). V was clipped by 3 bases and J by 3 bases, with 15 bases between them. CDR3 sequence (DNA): TGTGCCAGCAGCTTCCCGGGCGGGGACAGCTACGAGCAGTACTTC. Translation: CASSFPGGDSYEQYF.

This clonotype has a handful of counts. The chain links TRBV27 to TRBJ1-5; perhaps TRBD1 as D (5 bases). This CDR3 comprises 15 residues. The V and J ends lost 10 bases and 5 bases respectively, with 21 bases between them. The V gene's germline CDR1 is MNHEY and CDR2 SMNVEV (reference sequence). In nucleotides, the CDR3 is TGTGCCACCAAGGGGAGTGCAGGGAGTTATCAGCCCCAGCATTTT. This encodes CATKGSAGSYQPQHF.